Sequencing of this T cell receptor beta chain was carried out in a study of T cell responses to AZD1222 COVID-19 vaccine. The CDR3 has 17 amino acids. V was pared by 0 bases and J by 1 base, with 15 bases between. The V gene's germline CDR1 is LGHDT and CDR2 YNNKEL (reference sequence). As concerns this clone: What it recognizes is unknown.

Points from the study as a whole: Spike-specific TCR breadth and depth went up after people got two AZD1222 doses.

Assay used: immunoSEQ multiplex PCR; TCRdb lists only in-frame clones, some missing. The sample holds 110,000 to 150,000 clones, about 93% seen once. V and J are TRBV3-1 (or the pseudogene TRBV3-2) and TRBJ1-1; D is ambiguous. Here the sequenced sample was peripheral blood, taken on day 0 of AZD1222 vaccination. The source is an adult in good health. The DNA of the CDR3 is TGTGCCAGCAGCCAAGATGTTGGGCGGGGATCGAACACTGAAGCTTTCTTT. This gives the protein CASSQDVGRGSNTEAFF.